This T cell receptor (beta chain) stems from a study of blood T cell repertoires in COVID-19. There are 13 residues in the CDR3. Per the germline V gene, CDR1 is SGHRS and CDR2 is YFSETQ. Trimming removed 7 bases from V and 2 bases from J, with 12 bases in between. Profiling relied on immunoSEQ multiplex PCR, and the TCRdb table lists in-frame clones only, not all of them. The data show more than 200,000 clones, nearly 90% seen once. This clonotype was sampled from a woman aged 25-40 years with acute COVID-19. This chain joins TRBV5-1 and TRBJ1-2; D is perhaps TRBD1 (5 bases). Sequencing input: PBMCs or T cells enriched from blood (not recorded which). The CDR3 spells CASGPAGNYGYTF. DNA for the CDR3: TGCGCCAGCGGGCCAGCAGGGAACTATGGCTACACCTTC.